The text below deals with one T cell receptor beta chain. Only in-frame clones appear in the TCRdb table, and some are missing; sequencing was by immunoSEQ multiplex PCR. The repertoire has about 93,000 clones, 95% of them found once; the top ten carry 0.26%. This sample was taken from a study of technical replicates of blood from a few donors. Between the trimmed V and J ends, which lost 4 bases and 4 bases, there was a span of 8 bases. This CDR3 has 13 amino acids. From germline, CDR1 is MGHRA and CDR2 YSYEKL. The receptor comes from a human donor in good health. This chain connects TRBV4-1 to TRBJ1-5; D is undetermined. The specimen was T cells isolated from PBMCs. The CDR3 protein is CASSPDLNQPQHF. The CDR3 bases are TGCGCCAGCAGCCCGGACTTAAATCAGCCCCAGCATTTT.